The 21 T cell receptor beta chains reported below all come from one sample, sequenced in a study of identical twins. A single record per CDR3 protein comes from TCRdb applying MiXCR to the 5' RACE reads. The data hold hundreds of thousands of distinct CDR3 sequences, with just over 7% observed a single time. These data also formed part of another study, on yellow fever vaccine responses in identical twins.

Sequencing input: PBMCs. The receptors come from a woman aged 18-29 years in good health.

This clonotype has more than one count but fewer than ten. The rearrangement links TRBV10-3 to TRBJ1-1, with a possible D match to TRBD1 (6 bases). Germline V CDR1 and CDR2: ENHRY, SYGVKD. CDR3 length: 13 amino acids. Trimming took 6 bases from V and 3 from J, leaving 11 bases between them. The CDR3 loop is CAIRQGLDTEAFF. CDR3 coding DNA: TGTGCCATCAGACAGGGTTTGGACACTGAAGCTTTCTTT.

This clonotype was seen only a few times. The chain uses TRBV2 and TRBJ2-5; D is unresolved. Germline CDR1 reads SNHLY; CDR2 reads FYNNEI. The V end lost 4 bases, the J end lost 5 bases, and 2 bases lay between the germline ends. This CDR3 spans 10 amino acids. In DNA, the CDR3 is TGTGCCAGCAGTGTGGAGACCCAGTACTTC. Its translation is CASSVETQYF.

This chain links TRBV10-3 with TRBJ2-3; TRBD1 matches at 7 bases. V shed 7 bases, J shed 5 bases, and the junction held 6 bases outside the gene matches. The CDR3 totals 13 residues. Looked up from germline, CDR1 is ENHRY and CDR2 is SYGVKD. In DNA form, the CDR3 reads TGTGCCATCACGACAGGGCTAGAAGATACGCAGTATTTT. Protein: CAITTGLEDTQYF.

This clonotype was seen many times. This chain joins TRBV29-1 and TRBJ1-2; 8 nucleotides align to TRBD1. This CDR3 has 14 amino acids. The germline CDR1 and CDR2 sequences are SQVTM and ANQGSEA. The V segment lost 5 bases and the J segment 0 bases; nucleotides outside the gene matches: 5. As DNA, the CDR3 is TGCAGCGTTTATTCAGGGGGCACTAACTATGGCTACACCTTC. Amino acids: CSVYSGGTNYGYTF.

J is TRBJ2-3 and V is TRBV7-2; TRBD2 matches 11 bases. The CDR3 length is 18 residues. The V gene end was trimmed by 2 bases and the J gene end by 0 bases; junction bases not matched to a gene: 7. Per the germline V gene, CDR1 is SGHTA and CDR2 is FQGNSA. CDR3 sequence reads: CASSLTLAGGRSTDTQYF. In DNA, the CDR3 is TGTGCCAGCAGCTTAACCCTAGCGGGGGGCCGTAGCACAGATACGCAGTATTTT.

The sample holds a few counts of this clonotype. The CDR3 bases are TGCAGCGTTTCCAGGGATGGAACTAATGAAAAACTGTTTTTT. Translating gives CSVSRDGTNEKLFF. The chain joins TRBV29-1 to TRBJ1-4; perhaps TRBD1 as D (5 bases). Germline lookup yields CDR1 SQVTM and CDR2 ANQGSEA. The CDR3 runs 14 residues. Deletions cut 5 bases from V and 1 base from J, with 11 bases between.

The chain employs TRBV27 and TRBJ2-1; the match to TRBD2 covers 7 bases. Germline V gives CDR1 MNHEY, CDR2 SMNVEV (reference sequence). The CDR3 has 15 amino acids. The trim removed 7 bases at V and 3 bases at J, leaving 9 bases unmatched. CDR3 bases: TGTGCCAGCAAAATTACGGGAGGATACTACAATGAGCAGTTCTTC. Translated, it gives CASKITGGYYNEQFF.

This chain uses TRBV6-1 with TRBJ1-6, with D possibly TRBD1 on 6 matching bases. The CDR3 length is 14 residues. Trimming removed 6 bases at V and 9 bases at J, with 15 bases between. Germline CDR1 and CDR2: MNHNS and SASEGT. The DNA for the CDR3 is TGTGCCAGCAGAGAACAGGGAGCCGGTTCACCCCTCCACTTT. Protein: CASREQGAGSPLHF.

There are many counts of this clonotype. V gene TRBV6-5 combines with J gene TRBJ2-1; no clear D gene. Deletions cut 2 bases from V and 10 bases from J, with 6 bases between. The germline CDR1 and CDR2 sequences are MNHEY and SVGAGI. The CDR3 runs to 11 residues. The chain's CDR3 is CASSYGREQFF. CDR3 nucleotide sequence: TGTGCCAGCAGTTACGGAAGAGAGCAGTTCTTC.

This clonotype was observed a few times. This rearrangement joins TRBV4-1 to TRBJ1-5; TRBD1 is a possible D gene (6 bases). Trimming took 0 bases from V and 1 from J, leaving 10 bases between them. CDR3 length equals 16 residues. Germline-derived CDR1 and CDR2 are MGHRA and YSYEKL. The CDR3 protein is CASSQDTTGSNQPQHF. In DNA, the CDR3 is TGCGCCAGCAGCCAAGATACTACAGGGAGCAATCAGCCCCAGCATTTT.

This clonotype was counted between two and nine times. The genes are TRBV23-1 and TRBJ2-7; 13 bases fit TRBD2. TRBV23-1 is an open reading frame whose function is uncertain. There are 16 residues in the CDR3. V was clipped by 5 bases and J by 2 bases; unmatched bases: 6. The CDR3 sequence: CASSSTTSGGTYEQYV. For the CDR3, the DNA is TGCGCCAGCAGTTCCACGACTAGCGGGGGGACCTACGAGCAGTACGTC.

This clonotype turned up a few times. The rearrangement uses TRBV7-9 and TRBJ1-1; D remains ambiguous. Germline V gene lookup returns CDR1 SEHNR and CDR2 FQNEAQ (reference sequence). This CDR3 has 15 amino acids. The V end lost 5 bases, the J end lost 5 bases, and 18 bases lay between the germline ends. The CDR3 coding sequence is TGTGCCAGCAGCCCCGGTCGGTCCGGAGGGACTGAAGCTTTCTTT. Residues: CASSPGRSGGTEAFF.

The table lists this clonotype with many counts. Here the CDR3 DNA reads TGCAGTGCTCAGACACAGGGCGTCAAGTCCTACGAGCAGTACTTC. Translating it yields CSAQTQGVKSYEQYF. The chain employs TRBV20-1 and TRBJ2-7, with D possibly being TRBD1 (6 bases). This CDR3 is built from 15 residues. The ends were cut back, 5 bases at V and 1 base at J, with 18 bases in the middle. Germline V CDR1 and CDR2: DFQATT, SNEGSKA (reference sequence).

This clonotype was recorded many times. The chain uses TRBV28 and TRBJ1-2; TRBD1 agrees at 7 bases. The CDR3 contains 14 residues. After removal of 6 bases from V and 4 bases from J, the junction contained 8 bases not matched to a gene. Germline CDR1 reads MDHEN; CDR2 reads SYDVKM. CDR3 bases: TGTGCCAGCAGAGGAGACAGGGTTGGCTATGGCTACACCTTC. Translation gives CASRGDRVGYGYTF.

This clonotype was observed a few times. The chain carries TRBV11-1 and TRBJ2-3; 8 positions agree with TRBD2. This CDR3 contains 19 residues. The ends lost 5 bases at V and 0 bases at J; junction bases unmatched: 16. Germline CDR1 reads SGHAT; CDR2 reads FQDESV (reference sequence). This chain's CDR3 is CASSNKALWREASTDTQYF. CDR3 DNA sequence: TGTGCCAGCAGCAATAAGGCCTTATGGCGGGAGGCTAGCACAGATACGCAGTATTTT.

The genes are TRBV6-5 and TRBJ1-1; a weak D match, TRBD1 (5 bases). This CDR3 spans 15 amino acids. V was cut by 0 bases and J by 2 bases, with 10 bases left in between. Germline CDR1 is MNHEY and CDR2 is SVGAGI. The DNA of the CDR3 is TGTGCCAGCAGTTACTCAGCGGACACCAACACTGAAGCTTTCTTT. Its protein is CASSYSADTNTEAFF.

This clonotype has just a few counts. The gene calls are TRBV9 and TRBJ2-5, with TRBD2 matching 11 bases. Per germline, CDR1 SGDLS and CDR2 YYNGEE. CDR3 length: 15 residues. V gave up 2 bases and J gave up 0 bases; unmatched junction bases: 0. CDR3 in amino acids: CASSVSGGDQETQYF. CDR3 DNA sequence: TGTGCCAGCAGCGTTAGCGGGGGGGACCAAGAGACCCAGTACTTC. Supplemented by reference TRBV9 and TRBJ2-5, the full variable domain reads DSGVTQTPKHLITATGQRVTLRCSPRSGDLSVYWYQQSLDQGLQFLIQYYNGEERAKGNILERFSAQQFPDLHSELNLSSLELGDSALYFCASSVSGGDQETQYFGPGTRLLVL.

The rearrangement uses TRBV20-1 and TRBJ2-1; 12 nucleotides align to TRBD2. The CDR3 extends over 18 amino acids. CDR1 is DFQATT, CDR2 SNEGSKA, per germline (reference sequence). V dropped 3 bases and J dropped 1; count of bases not matched to a gene: 10. The CDR3 DNA sequence: TGCAGTGCTAGGGGGCTAGCGGGAGGGCCTAAGTCCTACAATGAGCAGTTCTTC. It yields the protein CSARGLAGGPKSYNEQFF.

The rearrangement joins TRBV10-3 to TRBJ2-3; TRBD2 matches 15 bases. The V segment lost 8 bases and the J segment 4 bases; nucleotides outside the gene matches: 10. CDR3 length equals 17 residues. Germline V lookup: CDR1 ENHRY, CDR2 SYGVKD. CDR3 sequence: CAIAGKGLAGGPDTQYF. The CDR3, as DNA: TGTGCCATCGCGGGGAAAGGACTAGCGGGGGGGCCAGATACGCAGTATTTT.

The CDR3 region has the DNA TGTGCCAGCAGCTTACGGGACTACGAGCAGTACTTC. It encodes CASSLRDYEQYF. V is TRBV7-9 and J is TRBJ2-7, with D possibly TRBD2 on 5 matching bases. The CDR3 consists of 12 residues. V gave up 2 bases and J gave up 3 bases, with 5 bases separating them. CDR1 and CDR2 (germline): SEHNR, FQNEAQ (reference sequence). Full variable domain (remainder filled in from reference TRBV7-9 and TRBJ2-7): DTGVSQNPRHKITKRGQNVTFRCDPISEHNRLYWYRQTLGQGPEFLTYFQNEAQLEKSRLLSDRFSAERPKGSFSTLEIQRTEQGDSAMYLCASSLRDYEQYFGPGTRLTVT.

The sample holds many counts of this clonotype. The chain recombines TRBV7-2 with TRBJ2-1; 8 bases are a match to TRBD2. There are 18 residues in the CDR3. J gave up 5 bases and V 3 bases, and 15 bases lay outside the gene matches. Germline V gives CDR1 SGHTA, CDR2 FQGNSA. CDR3 sequence reads: CASSFSKRGGTGNNEQFF. CDR3 nucleotides: TGTGCCAGCAGCTTTAGCAAACGGGGGGGGACTGGGAACAATGAGCAGTTCTTC.